This record covers a single TCR delta chain. Its specificity is unknown. This entry is derived from a study of delta chains in infants with herpesvirus infections. Germline values: CDR1 GEAIGNYY, CDR2 EKD. CDR3 length equals 18 residues. The ends lost 1 base at V and 0 bases at J; junction bases unmatched: 1. The study, taken as a whole, reports: Three infants infected before 120 days plus one congenital case had the public Vdelta1 clonotype. The public clonotype appeared only at the first post-infection time point.

Reverse transcription of PBMC RNA used primers specific for the gamma and delta chains. TCRdb re-processed the RT-PCR reads using CATT. The sample has around 250 delta-chain clones; just over 35% are singletons. Sample: peripheral blood, taken at time point 1 of longitudinal follow-up. The TCR originated in a human donor who was a Ugandan infant, either HIV-exposed or HIV-unexposed (not recorded which). The chain links TRDV2 to TRDJ3, with 11 bases lining up with TRDD3. CDR3 residues: CACDTGGYDSWDTRQMFF. CDR3 DNA sequence: TGTGCCTGTGACACTGGGGGATACGACTCCTGGGACACCCGACAGATGTTTTTC.